The rows below give T cell receptor beta chains drawn from one sample of a study of shared clonotypes between healthy human individuals. TCRdb's copy holds only in-frame clones and misses some; the assay was immunoSEQ multiplex PCR. The table lists fewer than 2.5 million clones, 80% to 95% of them singletons. The sequenced material came from naive CD4+ T cells from PBMCs. The receptors come from a man between 18 and 35 years old in good health. Some clones in this sample may be carry-over from other donors' samples. Each CDR3 is given with its conserved first and last residue. The D gene is left open where the match is weak. Not every row has a clone size; where given, it reads once, few, many or a size class.

cdr3_aa,clone_size,d_call,v_call
CASSFSGRSSYEQYF,once,TRBD2,TRBV28
CSVVDSYGYTF,-,-,TRBV29-1
CAISELAGQGNTEAFF,-,-,TRBV10-3
CASRRQVSSYNEQFF,-,-,TRBV4-3
CAISESAQLYGYTF,-,-,TRBV10-3
CASSGRINQPQHF,-,-,TRBV19
CASSSGQNMNTEAFF,-,TRBD1,TRBV5-4
CASSRAMNTEAFF,-,-,TRBV6-5
CASSPLVGQETQYF,-,-,TRBV7-2
CASRASGTTYEQYF,-,TRBD2,TRBV19
CAWSSGALGNTIYF,-,-,TRBV30
CASSLGLAEQETQYF,-,TRBD2,TRBV11-2
CASSPTGTSEKPYEQYF,-,TRBD2,TRBV13
CASSDEQGADTQYF,-,TRBD1,TRBV2
CASSLVVGYEQFF,-,-,TRBV5-1
CATSRTNRGEQYF,-,-,TRBV15
CASSWAGAAETQYF,-,TRBD2,TRBV5-1
CASRVQGEAGAFF,-,TRBD1,TRBV2
CASRFLGQGSIGQFF,-,TRBD1,TRBV28
CASSPLDRMGYGYTF,-,TRBD1,TRBV18
CASSLAGYNEQFF,-,-,TRBV11-3
CASGRAGGYEQYF,-,TRBD2,TRBV25-1
CASSEALRQSNQPQHF,-,-,TRBV6-1
CASSSPGALTGELFF,-,-,TRBV28
CASSLDQRLAGKETQYF,-,TRBD2,TRBV11-2
CASGGVQETQYF,-,TRBD2,TRBV2
CASSFQSGETQYF,-,-,TRBV7-3
CASSGARGPYGYTF,-,-,TRBV6-5
CASSLPGTDTQYF,-,-,TRBV5-1
CASSLFDTEAFF,-,-,TRBV28
CASSQRVAGGYGPGANVLTF,-,TRBD2,TRBV19
CASSLRGDEQYF,-,-,TRBV11-3
CASRQTGVVGYTF,once,TRBD1,TRBV6-6
CASSYRPGAGELFF,-,-,TRBV6-6
CASSLPGPFYEQYF,-,-,TRBV7-9
CASSYGGTVNEQYF,once,-,TRBV6-5
CASSSLAGGPRYEQYF,-,TRBD2,TRBV11-2
CASSLMAGGPYEQYF,-,TRBD1,TRBV27
CATSREKGRSSYGYTF,-,-,TRBV15
CASSRRNNEQFF,-,-,TRBV7-2
CASSTSGASYEQYF,-,-,TRBV7-6
CASSYKREYWETQYF,-,TRBD2,TRBV6-7